These T cell receptor beta chains were read from a single sample in a study of shared clonotypes between healthy human individuals. Sequencing was performed with immunoSEQ multiplex PCR; in TCRdb, only in-frame clones are kept and a portion is missing. The table shows approximately 2.5 million clones, with 90% to 95% occurring only once. The sequencing sample was made of naive CD4+ T cells sorted from blood. These TCRs come from a man aged 18 to 29 in good health. Each CDR3 is given with its conserved first and last residue. Fields, in order: J gene, V gene, clone size, D gene, CDR3 protein, CDR3 DNA. D genes are given only for firm matches. Clone size, where shown, is once, few, many, or a class for clones that have expanded.

J: TRBJ1-2; V: TRBV5-1; size: .; D: .; CDR3: CASSFDRQFNYGYTF; DNA: TGCGCCAGCAGCTTTGACAGACAGTTTAACTATGGCTACACCTTC
J: TRBJ1-1; V: TRBV12-2; size: .; D: .; CDR3: CASRLAWGVRRVNTEAFF; DNA: TGTGCAAGTCGCTTAGCGTGGGGGGTGCGGAGAGTGAACACTGAAGCTTTCTTT
J: TRBJ2-5; V: TRBV5-1; size: once; D: TRBD1; CDR3: CASSTSTGAGETQYF; DNA: TGCGCCAGCAGCACCTCAACAGGGGCCGGCGAGACCCAGTACTTC
J: TRBJ1-5; V: TRBV2; size: .; D: .; CDR3: CASRPGPPNQPQHF; DNA: TGTGCCAGCAGACCGGGTCCTCCCAATCAGCCCCAGCATTTT
J: TRBJ1-2; V: TRBV30; size: once; D: TRBD1; CDR3: CAWSDHPGQPLYGYTF; DNA: TGTGCCTGGAGTGACCATCCGGGACAGCCCCTTTATGGCTACACCTTC
J: TRBJ1-2; V: TRBV2; size: .; D: .; CDR3: CASRADSNYGYTF; DNA: TGTGCAAGCAGGGCAGATTCTAACTATGGCTACACCTTC
J: TRBJ1-5; V: TRBV19; size: .; D: .; CDR3: CASSAPLGVPGPQHF; DNA: TGTGCCAGTAGTGCACCCCTTGGGGTGCCGGGGCCCCAGCATTTT
J: TRBJ2-7; V: TRBV28; size: .; D: TRBD2; CDR3: CASSLTLAGGQGEQYF; DNA: TGTGCCAGCAGCCTAACTTTAGCGGGGGGGCAGGGCGAGCAGTACTTC
J: TRBJ2-1; V: TRBV5-1; size: .; D: .; CDR3: CASSLREGGREQFF; DNA: TGCGCCAGCAGCTTGCGTGAGGGGGGGCGTGAGCAGTTCTTC
J: TRBJ2-7; V: TRBV11-2; size: .; D: .; CDR3: CASSLVGKAASSYEQYF; DNA: TGTGCCAGCAGCTTAGTTGGGAAGGCGGCAAGCTCCTACGAGCAGTACTTC
J: TRBJ2-1; V: TRBV7-3; size: .; D: TRBD1; CDR3: CASSPTRTGGNEQFF; DNA: TGTGCCAGCAGCCCCACACGGACAGGGGGGAATGAGCAGTTCTTC
J: TRBJ2-1; V: TRBV10-2; size: .; D: TRBD2; CDR3: CASKWGGISDNEQFF; DNA: TGCGCCAGCAAATGGGGGGGTATTTCGGACAATGAGCAGTTCTTC
J: TRBJ2-1; V: TRBV15; size: .; D: .; CDR3: CATSRDVAGFNEQFF; DNA: TGTGCCACCAGCAGAGATGTGGCAGGATTCAATGAGCAGTTCTTC
J: TRBJ2-7; V: TRBV18; size: .; D: TRBD1; CDR3: CASSPGQLYEQYF; DNA: TGTGCCAGCTCACCGGGACAGCTATACGAGCAGTACTTC
J: TRBJ1-2; V: TRBV2; size: .; D: TRBD1; CDR3: CASSDFLGQGAVGYTF; DNA: TGTGCCAGCAGTGATTTCCTTGGACAGGGGGCTGTTGGCTACACCTTC
J: TRBJ2-1; V: TRBV27; size: once; D: .; CDR3: CASSPLNGGFYNEQFF; DNA: TGTGCCAGCAGTCCGCTTAACGGGGGCTTTTACAATGAGCAGTTCTTC
J: TRBJ2-3; V: TRBV10-3; size: .; D: TRBD2; CDR3: CAISDYSGGGTDTQYF; DNA: TGTGCCATCAGTGACTATAGCGGGGGAGGCACAGATACGCAGTATTTT
J: TRBJ2-7; V: TRBV6-5; size: .; D: TRBD1; CDR3: CASSRGQLSYEQYF; DNA: TGTGCCAGCAGTAGGGGACAGCTCTCCTACGAGCAGTACTTC
J: TRBJ1-5; V: TRBV18; size: .; D: .; CDR3: CASSVALSQPQHF; DNA: TGTGCCAGCTCAGTGGCTCTAAGTCAGCCCCAGCATTTT
J: TRBJ1-1; V: TRBV27; size: .; D: .; CDR3: CASQRESSRSSEAFF; DNA: TGTGCCAGCCAAAGGGAATCGTCGCGCTCTTCTGAAGCTTTCTTT
J: TRBJ2-2; V: TRBV25-1; size: .; D: TRBD1; CDR3: CASSGQGLNTGELFF; DNA: TGTGCCAGCAGTGGACAGGGCCTTAACACCGGGGAGCTGTTTTTT
J: TRBJ1-6; V: TRBV7-2; size: .; D: .; CDR3: CASSVDWSPLHF; DNA: TGTGCCAGCAGCGTTGATTGGTCACCCCTCCACTTT
J: TRBJ1-1; V: TRBV7-2; size: .; D: .; CDR3: CASSLAETARSEAFF; DNA: TGTGCCAGCAGCTTAGCGGAAACAGCTCGAAGTGAAGCTTTCTTT
J: TRBJ2-3; V: TRBV28; size: .; D: .; CDR3: CASIRADTQYF; DNA: TGTGCCAGCATCCGGGCAGATACGCAGTATTTT
J: TRBJ2-5; V: TRBV10-3; size: .; D: TRBD1; CDR3: CAISWDRAETQYF; DNA: TGTGCCATCAGTTGGGACAGGGCGGAGACCCAGTACTTC
J: TRBJ1-2; V: TRBV5-8; size: once; D: .; CDR3: CASSANNYGYTF; DNA: TGTGCCAGCAGCGCGAACAACTATGGCTACACCTTC
J: TRBJ2-6; V: TRBV28; size: .; D: .; CDR3: CASSFRGSGANVLTF; DNA: TGTGCCAGCAGTTTCCGCGGATCTGGGGCCAACGTCCTGACTTTC
J: TRBJ2-7; V: TRBV6-5; size: .; D: TRBD1; CDR3: CASSRRDRTSYEQYF; DNA: TGTGCCAGCAGTCGCCGGGACAGGACTTCCTACGAGCAGTACTTC
J: TRBJ2-3; V: TRBV29-1; size: .; D: TRBD1; CDR3: CSVVQGVPDTQYF; DNA: TGCAGCGTTGTCCAGGGGGTCCCAGATACGCAGTATTTT
J: TRBJ1-1; V: TRBV18; size: .; D: .; CDR3: CASSPLGELNTEAFF; DNA: TGTGCCAGCTCACCATTAGGGGAATTGAACACTGAAGCTTTCTTT
J: TRBJ2-2; V: TRBV7-9; size: .; D: .; CDR3: CASSLGAAEELFF; DNA: TGTGCCAGCAGCTTAGGTGCGGCGGAGGAGCTGTTTTTT
J: TRBJ1-5; V: TRBV11-2; size: .; D: .; CDR3: CASSLEGGGNQPQHF; DNA: TGTGCCAGCAGCTTGGAGGGAGGGGGCAATCAGCCCCAGCATTTT
J: TRBJ2-2; V: TRBV10-3; size: .; D: .; CDR3: CAISDPDRSSGGELFF; DNA: TGTGCCATCAGTGACCCAGACAGGTCGAGCGGCGGGGAGCTGTTTTTT
J: TRBJ1-2; V: TRBV5-1; size: .; D: .; CDR3: CASSLGLVTGYNYGYTF; DNA: TGCGCCAGCAGCTTGGGACTTGTGACAGGTTATAACTATGGCTACACCTTC
J: TRBJ2-3; V: TRBV21-1; size: .; D: .; CDR3: CASSKAEGTCRTSTDTQYF; DNA: TGTGCCAGCAGCAAAGCGGAGGGGACTTGTCGAACTAGCACAGATACGCAGTATTTT
J: TRBJ1-5; V: TRBV4-1; size: once; D: TRBD1; CDR3: CASSQAARQGRALRPQHF; DNA: TGCGCCAGCAGCCAAGCCGCAAGACAGGGGAGGGCACTTCGGCCCCAGCATTTT
J: TRBJ1-4; V: TRBV25-1; size: .; D: TRBD1; CDR3: CASSDRGTGEKLFF; DNA: TGTGCCAGCAGTGATCGCGGGACAGGGGAAAAACTGTTTTTT
J: TRBJ1-5; V: TRBV7-3; size: few; D: .; CDR3: CASSFNEVANQPQHF; DNA: TGTGCCAGCAGCTTTAATGAAGTGGCCAATCAGCCCCAGCATTTT
J: TRBJ1-4; V: TRBV11-2; size: .; D: .; CDR3: CASSGGGGGEKLFF; DNA: TGTGCCAGCAGCGGGGGAGGGGGAGGTGAAAAACTGTTTTTT
J: TRBJ2-7; V: TRBV5-6; size: .; D: TRBD1; CDR3: CASSWGGTGAYEQYF; DNA: TGTGCCAGCAGCTGGGGCGGGACAGGGGCCTACGAGCAGTACTTC
J: TRBJ2-2; V: TRBV9; size: .; D: TRBD2; CDR3: CASTPGVAGGANTGELFF; DNA: TGTGCCAGCACCCCGGGGGTAGCGGGGGGGGCGAACACCGGGGAGCTGTTTTTT
J: TRBJ2-1; V: TRBV6-1; size: .; D: .; CDR3: CASSVQGEYNEQFF; DNA: TGTGCCAGCAGTGTACAGGGAGAATACAATGAGCAGTTCTTC
J: TRBJ1-1; V: TRBV7-9; size: once; D: .; CDR3: CASNLQGTEAFF; DNA: TGTGCCAGCAATCTACAGGGCACTGAAGCTTTCTTT
J: TRBJ1-5; V: TRBV10-3; size: few; D: .; CDR3: CAISEQRSTNQPQHF; DNA: TGTGCCATCAGTGAGCAGAGGAGTACTAATCAGCCCCAGCATTTT
J: TRBJ2-3; V: TRBV11-2; size: .; D: .; CDR3: CASSLSPGEADTQYF; DNA: TGTGCCAGCAGCTTAAGCCCGGGAGAGGCAGATACGCAGTATTTT
J: TRBJ1-6; V: TRBV27; size: few; D: TRBD1; CDR3: CASSLGTGGSPLHF; DNA: TGTGCCAGCAGTTTAGGGACAGGGGGTTCACCCCTCCACTTT
J: TRBJ2-2; V: TRBV5-1; size: .; D: TRBD2; CDR3: CASSPTSGATGELFF; DNA: TGCGCCAGCAGCCCGACTAGCGGGGCGACCGGGGAGCTGTTTTTT
J: TRBJ2-1; V: TRBV19; size: .; D: TRBD1; CDR3: CASSIYVTGGSLGEQFF; DNA: TGTGCCAGTAGTATATATGTGACAGGGGGTTCGTTGGGTGAGCAGTTCTTC
J: TRBJ2-7; V: TRBV5-4; size: once; D: TRBD2; CDR3: CASSLAGTSGRIGEQYF; DNA: TGTGCCAGCAGCCTTGCCGGGACTAGCGGGAGGATAGGGGAGCAGTACTTC
J: TRBJ2-2; V: TRBV10-3; size: .; D: TRBD2; CDR3: CATSSGNTGELFF; DNA: TGTGCCACGTCTAGCGGAAACACCGGGGAGCTGTTTTTT
J: TRBJ2-7; V: TRBV12-5; size: .; D: TRBD2; CDR3: CASGPLGLAGGPAEQYF; DNA: TGTGCTAGTGGCCCACTGGGTCTAGCGGGAGGACCTGCCGAGCAGTACTTC
J: TRBJ2-7; V: TRBV7-9; size: .; D: .; CDR3: CASSPQGSSYEQYF; DNA: TGTGCCAGCAGCCCCCAGGGGTCGTCCTACGAGCAGTACTTC
J: TRBJ2-5; V: TRBV29-1; size: .; D: .; CDR3: CSVEGQGQETQYF; DNA: TGCAGCGTTGAAGGCCAGGGCCAAGAGACCCAGTACTTC
J: TRBJ2-3; V: TRBV5-1; size: .; D: .; CDR3: CASSSDRLTDTQYF; DNA: TGCGCCAGCAGCTCGGACAGACTCACAGATACGCAGTATTTT
J: TRBJ1-2; V: TRBV15; size: .; D: .; CDR3: CATSRDPKGMDNYGYTF; DNA: TGTGCCACCAGCAGAGATCCGAAGGGGATGGATAACTATGGCTACACCTTC
J: TRBJ1-3; V: TRBV5-1; size: .; D: .; CDR3: CASSLAGPYSGNTIYF; DNA: TGCGCCAGCAGCTTGGCGGGGCCCTACTCTGGAAACACCATATATTTT